This T cell receptor (beta chain) was sequenced during a study of long-term antiretroviral therapy in people with HIV. A v3.0 immunoSEQ assay was performed at survey level. The method was immunoSEQ multiplex PCR; TCRdb's version includes in-frame clones alone and lacks a portion of them. The table includes around 31,000 clones, about 88% detected once. Study results and caveats: Whereas controls had wider CDR3 length ranges, HIV repertoires had narrower ones. Blood obtained between about 2004 and 2017 may reflect older ART regimens.

In regard to this clone: Its cognate antigen is unknown.

The specimen was unsorted PBMCs, collected roughly 5 years before starting antiretroviral therapy. The receptor was isolated from a man aged 45 to 65 with HIV.

CDR3 DNA: TGTGCCAGCAGTGTCGTTTTTGGCAATGAAGCTTTCTTT. Protein sequence: CASSVVFGNEAFF. The chain couples TRBV6-1 to TRBJ1-1; D is undetermined. The V and J ends lost 4 bases and 7 bases respectively, with 13 bases between them. The CDR3 has 13 amino acids. Germline lookup yields CDR1 MNHNS and CDR2 SASEGT.